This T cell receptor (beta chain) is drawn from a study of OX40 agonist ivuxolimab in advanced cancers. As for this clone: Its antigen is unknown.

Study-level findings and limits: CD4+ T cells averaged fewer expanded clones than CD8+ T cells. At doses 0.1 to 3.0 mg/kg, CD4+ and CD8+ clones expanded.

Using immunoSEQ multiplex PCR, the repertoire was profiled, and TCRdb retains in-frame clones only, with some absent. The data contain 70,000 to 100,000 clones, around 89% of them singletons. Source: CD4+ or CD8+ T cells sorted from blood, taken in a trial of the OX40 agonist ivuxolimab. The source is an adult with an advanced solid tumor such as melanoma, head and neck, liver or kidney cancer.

CDR3 amino acids: CASSDQGKYEQYF. The CDR3 DNA follows: TGCGCCAGCAGTGACCAGGGAAAGTACGAGCAGTACTTC. The chain joins TRBV10-1 to TRBJ2-7; the D gene is possibly TRBD1 (5 bases). In germline, CDR1 is WNHNN, CDR2 SYGVQD (reference sequence). This CDR3 has 13 amino acids. V dropped 3 bases and J dropped 4 bases, with 10 bases sitting between them.